This T cell receptor (beta chain) came from a study of T cell repertoires in cytomegalovirus infection. In the study overall: Newly reported HLA-C-restricted and thoroughly characterized HLA-B-restricted CMV epitopes were employed. Through public TCR beta signatures, both CMV infection and matching HLA type were indicated.

In this sample, this clonotype turned up many times. Its antigen is as yet unknown. CDR1 and CDR2 (germline): SGHTA, FQGNSA. The V end lost 5 bases, the J end lost 0 bases, and 14 bases lay between the germline ends. This CDR3 comprises 16 residues. MiXCR was run by TCRdb on the reads, yielding one entry per CDR3 protein. The table records roughly 500,000 distinct CDR3 sequences, under 45% of them present only once. Study results and limitations: Cumulative frequency (of public TCR beta family members) identified carriers of CMV plus the relevant HLA. It was HLA-C-restricted CMV-specific TCR beta clonotypes that dominated the response ex vivo.

Material: cultured PBMCs, obtained from culture after CMV antigen stimulation. The receptor was derived from a human donor in good health (CMV status not recorded). Some clones in this sample may be carry-over from other donors' samples. The chain uses TRBV7-2 and TRBJ2-1; D remains unclear. CDR3 sequence reads: CASSASHPVSYNEQFF. The CDR3 coding sequence is TGTGCCAGCAGCGCGTCTCATCCAGTCTCCTACAATGAGCAGTTCTTC.